These 15 T cell receptor beta chains originate from one sample sequenced in a study of blood T cell repertoires in COVID-19. This table comes from immunoSEQ multiplex PCR, and its TCRdb copy is limited to in-frame clones, with some not included. The table shows 100,000 to 150,000 clones, with approximately 90% occurring only once. Sample: peripheral blood. The receptors were sampled from a man aged 50-60 years with COVID-19, enrolled during active disease.

The sample holds one count of this clone. The CDR3 DNA is TGTGCCAGCAGCTCCTCCCGGGGGGCGAACACTGAAGCTTTCTTT. Its protein product is CASSSSRGANTEAFF. The J gene is TRBJ1-1, the V gene TRBV9, with D tentatively TRBD1 (6 bases). V was pared by 4 bases and J by 1 base, with 14 bases between. The CDR3 has 15 residues. Germline CDR1 and CDR2: SGDLS and YYNGEE.

The chain couples TRBV5-4 to TRBJ2-1, with TRBD2 matching 12 bases. There are 15 residues in the CDR3. Germline V gene data show CDR1 as SGHNT and CDR2 as YYREEE (reference sequence). The trim removed 0 bases at V and 7 bases at J, leaving 2 bases unmatched. The CDR3 loop is CASSLGTSGMNEQFF. The CDR3 DNA reads as TGTGCCAGCAGCTTGGGGACTAGCGGGATGAATGAGCAGTTCTTC.

V is TRBV5-1 and J is TRBJ2-3; 10 bases are shared with TRBD1. From germline, CDR1 is SGHRS and CDR2 YFSETQ. The V segment lost 4 bases and the J segment 2 bases; nucleotides outside the gene matches: 7. The CDR3 runs 16 residues. This chain's CDR3 is CASSPGTGVLTDTQYF. The CDR3 DNA sequence: TGCGCCAGCAGCCCGGGGACAGGGGTGCTCACAGATACGCAGTATTTT.

The rearrangement joins TRBV20-1 to TRBJ1-1; TRBD1 is a possible D gene (6 bases). The CDR3 covers 13 residues. The V gene lost 3 bases and the J gene lost 0 bases, with 8 bases spanning the gap. Looked up from germline, CDR1 is DFQATT and CDR2 is SNEGSKA (reference sequence). The CDR3 sequence is CSASTGMNTEAFF. CDR3 nucleotides: TGCAGTGCTAGTACAGGGATGAACACTGAAGCTTTCTTT.

The chain joins TRBV21-1 to TRBJ2-3; no DNA check was done on the table's D call, TRBD2. TRBV21-1 is deemed a pseudogene. This CDR3 contains 17 residues. CDR3 nucleotides: TGTGCCAGCAGCAAAGTAGAGGGAAGGGAGGTTACAGATACGCAGTATTTT. It is translated as CASSKVEGREVTDTQYF.

This clone appeared a single time. V is TRBV7-3 and J is TRBJ2-2, with D uncertain. The CDR3 is made up of 12 amino acids. CDR1 is SGHTA and CDR2 is FQGTGA in the germline V gene. V was cut by 5 bases and J by 5 bases, with 6 bases left in between. CDR3 region: CASSGRTGELFF. CDR3 nucleotides: TGTGCCAGCAGCGGTAGAACCGGGGAGCTGTTTTTT.

J is TRBJ2-7 and V is TRBV6-5; 8 bases match TRBD1. There are 11 residues in the CDR3. The germline gives CDR1 MNHEY, CDR2 SVGAGI. V lost 9 bases, J lost 3 bases, and 1 base stayed unmatched. The CDR3 protein is CASGQGYEQYF. CDR3 sequence (DNA): TGTGCCAGTGGACAGGGCTACGAGCAGTACTTC.

This chain links TRBV21-1 with TRBJ2-7; the table's D call of TRBD2 was not tested on the DNA. TRBV21-1 is noted as a pseudogene. The CDR3 is 12 amino acids. The CDR3 is CASSPIGEIEYV. In DNA form, the CDR3 reads TGTGCCAGCAGCCCAATAGGAGAAATAGAATACGTC.

V is TRBV6-2 or TRBV6-3 and J is TRBJ2-5, with D perhaps TRBD2 (6 bases). Trimming removed 3 bases from V and 9 bases from J, with 14 bases in between. Germline lookup yields CDR1 MNHEY and CDR2 SVGEGT. This CDR3 spans 13 amino acids. In nucleotides, the CDR3 is TGTGCCAGCAGTTATGGAGGGGCGGTGGCCCAGTACTTC. Protein: CASSYGGAVAQYF.

The chain links TRBV5-1 to TRBJ2-7; no clear D. Germline V lookup: CDR1 SGHRS, CDR2 YFSETQ. The CDR3 length is 9 residues. V was pared by 7 bases and J by 12 bases, with 11 bases between. CDR3 protein: CASAKPWYV. CDR3 DNA: TGCGCCAGCGCTAAACCTTGGTACGTC.

V gene TRBV28 combines with J gene TRBJ1-1; D might be TRBD1 (6 bases). Trimming removed 2 bases at V and 0 bases at J, with 16 bases between. CDR1 and CDR2 (germline): MDHEN, SYDVKM. The CDR3 sequence is 17 residues long. This CDR3 reads CASSLAGVLVMNTEAFF. CDR3 sequence (DNA): TGTGCCAGCAGTTTAGCAGGGGTCCTGGTCATGAACACTGAAGCTTTCTTT.

The V call is TRBV4-2, the J call TRBJ2-1; 8 nucleotides line up with TRBD1. The trim removed 2 bases at V and 4 bases at J, leaving 4 bases unmatched. Germline CDR1 is LGHNA and CDR2 is YNFKEQ. The CDR3 runs to 15 residues. CDR3 loop: CASSQLDREYNEQFF. The CDR3 bases are TGTGCCAGCAGCCAATTGGACAGGGAATACAATGAGCAGTTCTTC.

V and J are TRBV7-9 and TRBJ1-3, with 8 bases matching TRBD1. CDR1 is SEHNR and CDR2 is FQNEAQ in the germline V gene (reference sequence). There are 15 residues in the CDR3. V shed 5 bases and J 3 bases; nucleotides not matched to a gene: 6. This chain's CDR3 is CASSPWTGSGNTIYF. The CDR3 DNA reads as TGTGCCAGCAGCCCTTGGACAGGGAGTGGAAACACCATATATTTT.

This chain connects TRBV10-1 to TRBJ2-3, with TRBD1 matching over 12 bases. In germline, CDR1 is WNHNN, CDR2 SYGVQD (reference sequence). CDR3 length: 15 residues. V lost 6 bases, J lost 5 bases, and 6 bases stayed unmatched. For the CDR3, the DNA is TGCGCCAGCAGCCCGGGACAGGGGGCTTTAGATACGCAGTATTTT. Encoded protein: CASSPGQGALDTQYF.

V gene TRBV11-2 combines with J gene TRBJ2-1; TRBD2 aligns across 14 bases. V lost 5 bases and J lost 4; bases outside the gene matches: 7. CDR1 and CDR2 from the germline V gene are SGHAT and FQNNGV. The CDR3 is 17 amino acids. CDR3 sequence reads: CASSTRLAGGGYNEQFF. In nucleotides, the CDR3 is TGTGCCAGCAGCACGAGACTAGCGGGAGGGGGTTACAATGAGCAGTTCTTC.